Below are 21 T cell receptor beta chains sequenced from a single sample in a study of cytomegalovirus exposure and HLA in healthy donors. PCR was performed using 60 Vbeta and 13 Jbeta primers. TCRdb keeps only in-frame clones here, not all; method: immunoSEQ multiplex PCR. The repertoire consists of approximately 180,000 clones, with roughly 80% occurring once and the leading ten covering 1.6%. Material for sequencing was PBMCs. Every receptor here comes from a woman aged 50 to 65 in good health and CMV-seronegative.

The V gene is TRBV18, the J gene TRBJ1-2; D may be TRBD1 (5 bases). Germline loops: CDR1 KGHSH, CDR2 LQKENI. This CDR3 has 13 amino acids. With 2 bases removed from V and 6 bases from J, the gap between germline ends came to 10 bases. The CDR3 nucleotides are TGTGCCAGCTCACCAATCCAGGGAAATGGCTACACCTTC. Its translation: CASSPIQGNGYTF.

The chain's CDR3 is CASSDRANNEQFF. For the CDR3, the DNA is TGTGCCAGCTCCGACAGGGCTAACAATGAGCAGTTCTTC. The chain links TRBV6-5 to TRBJ2-1, with 7 nucleotides matching TRBD1. J gave up 5 bases and V 8 bases, and 6 bases lay outside the gene matches. Germline CDR1 is MNHEY and CDR2 is SVGAGI. The CDR3 contains 13 residues.

This chain connects TRBV5-6 to TRBJ1-2, with 8 bases fitting TRBD1. The junction had 18 bases not matched to a gene; V was cut back by 7 bases and J by 7 bases. Germline lookup yields CDR1 SGHDT and CDR2 YYEEEE. This CDR3 region has 16 residues. The chain's CDR3 is CASHNTPDLTGVGYTF. CDR3 DNA: TGTGCCAGCCATAACACTCCCGACCTGACAGGGGTTGGCTACACCTTC. Full variable domain (remainder filled in from reference TRBV5-6 and TRBJ1-2): DAGVTQSPTHLIKTRGQQVTLRCSPKSGHDTVSWYQQALGQGPQFIFQYYEEEERQRGNFPDRFSGHQFPNYSSELNVNALLLGDSALYLCASHNTPDLTGVGYTFGSGTRLTVV.

The V call is TRBV5-1, the J call TRBJ2-1; D call uncertain. The V gene lost 4 bases and the J gene lost 2 bases, with 13 bases spanning the gap. Germline CDR1 and CDR2: SGHRS and YFSETQ. The CDR3 runs 15 residues. The CDR3 DNA reads TGCGCCAGCAGCAAAGTAGCAGACCCCTACAATGAGCAGTTCTTC. Protein sequence: CASSKVADPYNEQFF.

This chain connects TRBV28 to TRBJ2-4; 8 positions agree with TRBD1. Germline assignment: CDR1 MDHEN and CDR2 SYDVKM. The CDR3 loop spans 20 amino acids. V was pared by 6 bases and J by 0 bases, with 19 bases of the junction left unmatched. The CDR3 region is CASRPGTGRLPPLAKNIQYF. CDR3 bases: TGTGCCAGCAGGCCAGGGACAGGAAGACTTCCTCCGCTAGCCAAAAACATTCAGTACTTC.

The CDR3 sequence is CASSHGDLLDTGELFF. The DNA of the CDR3 is TGTGCCAGCAGCCACGGGGATTTATTGGACACCGGGGAGCTGTTTTTT. V and J are TRBV5-6 and TRBJ2-2, with a weak D call TRBD2 (5 bases). The CDR3 spans 16 residues. The germline V and J ends were trimmed by 4 bases and 3 bases, with 16 bases remaining between them. Germline assignment: CDR1 SGHDT and CDR2 YYEEEE.

The chain couples TRBV28 to TRBJ1-2; 7 positions agree with TRBD1. The CDR3 contains 15 residues. Trimming removed 7 bases from V and 2 bases from J; junction bases left unmatched: 10. Germline V gives CDR1 MDHEN, CDR2 SYDVKM. The CDR3 loop reads CASTTTGVNNYGYTF. DNA of the CDR3: TGTGCCAGCACCACAACAGGGGTTAACAACTATGGCTACACCTTC.

This clone has a handful of counts. The chain joins TRBV20-1 to TRBJ2-3; 7 bases fit TRBD2. After removal of 3 bases from V and 7 bases from J, the junction contained 1 base not matched to a gene. Germline CDR1 DFQATT, CDR2 SNEGSKA (reference sequence). This CDR3 is built from 11 residues. DNA for the CDR3: TGCAGTGCTAGGGGGGGGAATACGCAGTATTTT. It translates to CSARGGNTQYF.

V and J are TRBV11-2 and TRBJ2-1; the match to TRBD2 covers 12 bases. The CDR3 has 16 residues. Germline trimming cut 4 bases from V and 7 bases from J; bases unmatched to any gene: 8. Germline loops: CDR1 SGHAT, CDR2 FQNNGV. The CDR3, as DNA: TGTGCCAGCAGCTCGCTAGCGGGAGGGTTGGTAAATGAGCAGTTCTTC. Translated: CASSSLAGGLVNEQFF.

The rearrangement links TRBV5-3 to TRBJ2-3; maybe TRBD1 (5 bases). TRBV5-3 is noted as an ORF with a role that remains uncertain. The CDR3 covers 15 residues. Trimming cost V 4 bases and J 0 bases, with 12 bases left between them. CDR3 in amino acids: CARSRQGASTDTQYF. CDR3 sequence (DNA): TGTGCCAGAAGCCGTCAAGGGGCGAGCACAGATACGCAGTATTTT.

For the CDR3, the DNA is TGTGCCAGCAGCTCCGGGGCGGGGGGTCCCTACAATGAGCAGTTCTTC. Translated: CASSSGAGGPYNEQFF. The V call is TRBV11-2, the J call TRBJ2-1; TRBD2 agrees at 8 bases. This CDR3 spans 16 amino acids. CDR1 is SGHAT, CDR2 FQNNGV, per germline. V lost 4 bases to trimming and J lost 2 bases; unmatched junction nucleotides: 7.

This clone was recorded a few times. CDR3 loop: CASTRGGQYF. The CDR3 DNA reads as TGTGCCAGCACCCGAGGTGGGCAGTACTTC. The chain couples TRBV2 to TRBJ2-7, with D unresolved. Trimming took off 7 bases at V and 9 bases at J, with 10 bases between the two ends. The CDR3 covers 10 residues. Germline lookup yields CDR1 SNHLY and CDR2 FYNNEI.

This sequence joins TRBV18 and TRBJ2-5; 10 bases map to TRBD1. There are 17 residues in the CDR3. Germline V gene sequence: CDR1 KGHSH, CDR2 LQKENI. With 2 bases clipped from V and 3 bases from J, the junction kept 9 bases outside the gene matches. The CDR3 loop is CASSPRVPGQGKETQYF. For the CDR3, the DNA is TGTGCCAGCTCACCAAGGGTACCGGGACAGGGGAAAGAGACCCAGTACTTC.

The V gene is TRBV7-2, the J gene TRBJ2-5; 9 nucleotides line up with TRBD1. V lost 4 bases, J lost 9 bases, and 9 bases stayed unmatched. CDR3 length: 14 amino acids. The V gene's germline CDR1 is SGHTA and CDR2 FQGNSA. The CDR3 protein is CASSSPGQGWSQYF. The CDR3 nucleotides are TGTGCCAGCAGCTCACCGGGACAGGGTTGGTCCCAGTACTTC.

The chain uses TRBV7-2 and TRBJ2-7; 8 bases map to TRBD2. CDR3 length: 15 amino acids. The junction had 9 bases not matched to a gene; V was cut back by 2 bases and J by 6 bases. CDR1 is SGHTA and CDR2 is FQGNSA in the germline V gene. CDR3 region: CASSLTGGEFLEQYF. In DNA form, the CDR3 reads TGTGCCAGCAGCTTAACGGGAGGGGAGTTTCTCGAGCAGTACTTC. Based on the CDR3 plus reference TRBV7-2 and TRBJ2-7, the full variable domain is GAGVSQSPSNKVTEKGKDVELRCDPISGHTALYWYRQSLGQGLEFLIYFQGNSAPDKSGLPSDRFSAERTGGSVSTLTIQRTQQEDSAVYLCASSLTGGEFLEQYFGPGTRLTVT.

The rearrangement uses TRBV11-2 and TRBJ1-1; 7 bases are a match to TRBD1. Per the germline V gene, CDR1 is SGHAT and CDR2 is FQNNGV. V was pared by 2 bases and J by 3 bases, with 6 bases of the junction left unmatched. This CDR3 region has 15 residues. The CDR3 DNA reads TGTGCCAGCAGCTTACAGGGGGTGTTACACACTGAAGCTTTCTTT. As protein: CASSLQGVLHTEAFF.

The chain joins TRBV5-4 to TRBJ2-3, with 15 bases matching TRBD2. Germline CDR1 SGHNT, CDR2 YYREEE (reference sequence). The trim removed 0 bases at V and 4 bases at J, leaving 3 bases unmatched. CDR3 length: 17 amino acids. CDR3 nucleotide sequence: TGTGCCAGCAGCTTGGGGACTAGCGGGAGGGCCTCAGATACGCAGTATTTT. Translation: CASSLGTSGRASDTQYF.

The V call is TRBV5-6, the J call TRBJ2-3; 7 nucleotides match TRBD2. V gave up 1 base and J gave up 3 bases; unmatched junction bases: 14. Germline-derived CDR1 and CDR2 are SGHDT and YYEEEE. The CDR3 sequence is 18 residues long. CDR3 amino acids: CASSLFRAAGEVTDTQYF. CDR3 in DNA: TGTGCCAGCAGCTTGTTCCGCGCGGCGGGAGAGGTAACAGATACGCAGTATTTT.

This chain uses TRBV14 with TRBJ2-1, with D possibly being TRBD2 (5 bases). This CDR3 is 16 amino acids long. The germline V gene encodes CDR1 SGHDN and CDR2 FVKESK. The ends were cut back, 1 base at V and 4 bases at J, with 14 bases in the middle. In DNA, the CDR3 is TGTGCCAGCAGCCAAGGTCCGGGGAGTGGTTACAATGAGCAGTTCTTC. Residues: CASSQGPGSGYNEQFF.

In this sample, this clone turned up once. The rearrangement links TRBV4-3 to TRBJ2-3; D might be TRBD2 (5 bases). The CDR3 has 14 residues. Germline CDR1 reads LGHNA; CDR2 reads YSLEER. V lost 6 bases, J lost 2 bases, and 12 bases lay in between. CDR3 sequence reads: CASRRAELTDTQYF. The DNA for the CDR3 is TGCGCCAGCAGAAGAGCGGAACTCACAGATACGCAGTATTTT.

A single count supports this clone. The CDR3 DNA reads TGTGCCACCCTTACTAGACAGGGGCTAACCCTCGGGGAGCTGTTTTTT. This translates into CATLTRQGLTLGELFF. J is TRBJ2-2 and V is TRBV7-9; 8 bases are a match to TRBD1. V lost 10 bases to trimming and J lost 7 bases; unmatched junction nucleotides: 17. The germline CDR1 and CDR2 sequences are SEHNR and FQNEAQ (reference sequence). CDR3 length: 16 amino acids.